Detailed here is one T cell receptor (beta chain). TCRdb re-analyzed the 5' RACE reads; it lists each CDR3 protein once, without DNA. The sample is made up of about 460,000 distinct CDR3 sequences, and the top ten hold roughly 1.4% of it. The V gene's germline CDR1 is LNHNV and CDR2 YYDKDF (reference sequence). The CDR3 consists of 15 residues. This entry belongs to a study of T cells expressing NK-cell markers. The sequence came from a woman between 50 and 59 years old in good health. The sample consisted of blood T cells: a sorted CD56 or NKG2C T cell subset, CD4+ or CD8+ T cells, or bulk PBMC T cells (not recorded which). The rearrangement joins TRBV15 to TRBJ2-3; TCRdb indicates TRBD2, and absent DNA this call remains unverified. The CDR3 loop is CAIDGGSGTSDTQYF.